These T cell receptor beta chains were read from a single sample in a study of PD-1 blockade in classical Hodgkin lymphoma. TCRdb's table, derived via immunoSEQ multiplex PCR, lists solely in-frame clones and lacks some. This table has about 8,000 clones, roughly three quarters appearing once. The material was CD4+ T cells from blood, obtained at baseline. These receptors all come from a human donor with classical Hodgkin lymphoma. The CDR3 runs from the conserved cysteine through the conserved F or W. Each record gives: D gene, J gene, clone size, V gene, CDR3 protein, CDR3 DNA. The D gene is left open where the match is weak. Size tells how often a clone was seen (once, few, many) or the class of an expanded clone, and some rows leave it out.

>TRBD2|TRBJ2-1|-|TRBV7-6
CASSFRGGLAGNPSYNEQFF
TGTGCCAGCAGCTTTAGGGGGGGACTAGCGGGGAACCCATCCTACAATGAGCAGTTCTTC
>-|TRBJ1-1|-|TRBV2
CASSVNRLAEAFF
TGTGCCAGCAGTGTGAACAGGCTAGCTGAAGCTTTCTTT
>TRBD1|TRBJ1-1|-|TRBV19
CASIDRVGVPEAFF
TGTGCCAGTATCGACAGGGTAGGTGTCCCTGAAGCTTTCTTT
>-|TRBJ1-5|-|TRBV7-8
CASSLGLIRGRQPQHF
TGTGCCAGCAGCTTAGGCCTAATAAGGGGCCGGCAGCCCCAGCATTTT
>TRBD1|TRBJ1-1|-|TRBV2
CASSGQGFFTEAFF
TGTGCCAGCAGCGGACAGGGTTTTTTCACTGAAGCTTTCTTT
>TRBD2|TRBJ2-1|once|TRBV11-1
CASSLGGTSGYNEQFF
TGTGCCAGCAGCTTAGGCGGGACTAGCGGTTACAATGAGCAGTTCTTC
>-|TRBJ2-2|-|TRBV18
CASSPRDTGELFF
TGTGCCAGCTCACCACGAGACACCGGGGAGCTGTTTTTT
>-|TRBJ1-4|few|TRBV7-9
CASSLAGPSGEKLFF
TGTGCCAGCAGCTTAGCTGGCCCATCGGGGGAAAAACTGTTTTTT
>TRBD2|TRBJ2-2|-|TRBV18
CASSPRGLAGGVSGELFF
TGTGCCAGCTCACCACGGGGACTAGCGGGAGGTGTCTCCGGGGAGCTGTTTTTT
>TRBD1|TRBJ1-2|-|TRBV28
CASSSGTGLFYGYTF
TGTGCCAGCAGTTCCGGGACAGGTTTATTCTATGGCTACACCTTC
>-|TRBJ2-3|-|TRBV5-1
CASSLAGPSDTQYF
TGCGCCAGCAGCTTGGCCGGCCCTTCAGATACGCAGTATTTT
>TRBD1|TRBJ1-1|once|TRBV25-1
CASSEFGTGTNTEAFF
TGTGCCAGCAGTGAATTTGGGACAGGAACGAACACTGAAGCTTTCTTT
>TRBD2|TRBJ2-1|-|TRBV4-3
CASSQVFSGSSYNEQFF
TGCGCCAGCAGCCAGGTTTTTAGCGGGAGCTCCTACAATGAGCAGTTCTTC
>TRBD1|TRBJ2-4|-|TRBV19
CASSIIPRQGAKNIQYF
TGTGCCAGTAGTATAATCCCCCGACAGGGAGCCAAAAACATTCAGTACTTC
>TRBD1|TRBJ1-1|-|TRBV5-1
CASSGGQGNTEAFF
TGCGCCAGCAGCGGAGGACAGGGGAACACTGAAGCTTTCTTT
>TRBD2|TRBJ2-7|-|TRBV6-1
CASSVGTSGSYEQYF
TGTGCCAGCAGTGTAGGGACTAGCGGTAGCTACGAGCAGTACTTC
>-|TRBJ1-1|-|TRBV29-1
CSVGGVGTEAFF
TGCAGCGTTGGAGGGGTGGGGACTGAAGCTTTCTTT
>TRBD1|TRBJ2-1|-|TRBV7-3
CASSSTGPGNEQFF
TGTGCCAGCAGCTCGACAGGGCCAGGCAATGAGCAGTTCTTC
>-|TRBJ1-2|-|TRBV5-5
CASSSNSGTPGYGYTF
TGTGCCAGCAGTTCAAATTCAGGCACCCCTGGCTATGGCTACACCTTC
>TRBD2|TRBJ2-1|few|TRBV6-5
CASRPTSGSYNEQFF
TGTGCCAGCAGACCTACTAGCGGGAGTTACAATGAGCAGTTCTTC
>TRBD1|TRBJ1-2|-|TRBV5-1
CASSTTGGFYGYTF
TGCGCCAGCAGCACGACAGGGGGCTTCTATGGCTACACCTTC
>TRBD2|TRBJ2-7|-|TRBV2
CASRYGTSGSSAYEQYF
TGTGCCAGCAGGTACGGGACTAGCGGGAGTTCTGCCTACGAGCAGTACTTC
>TRBD2|TRBJ2-5|once|TRBV23-1
CASSQSIPGLAGGPGETQYF
TGCGCCAGCAGTCAATCAATCCCGGGTCTAGCGGGAGGGCCCGGGGAGACCCAGTACTTC
>TRBD2|TRBJ2-3|-|TRBV7-3
CASSPLAGGRTDTQYF
TGTGCCAGCAGCCCCTTAGCGGGGGGACGCACAGATACGCAGTATTTT
>-|TRBJ2-5|-|TRBV7-2
CASSPSAGETQYF
TGTGCCAGCAGCCCGAGCGCTGGAGAGACCCAGTACTTC
>-|TRBJ2-7|few|TRBV5-1
CASSFTFSYEQYF
TGCGCCAGCAGCTTCACTTTTTCCTACGAGCAGTACTTC
>TRBD1|TRBJ1-5|-|TRBV4-3
CASSPDRVGNQPQHF
TGCGCCAGCAGCCCCGACAGGGTTGGCAATCAGCCCCAGCATTTT
>TRBD2|TRBJ2-2|-|TRBV5-1
CASRPSGSANTGELFF
TGCGCCAGCAGACCCAGCGGGAGCGCTAACACCGGGGAGCTGTTTTTT
>-|TRBJ2-5|few|TRBV7-3
CASSLVGLRGETQYF
TGTGCCAGCAGCTTAGTGGGACTTAGAGGGGAGACCCAGTACTTC
>-|TRBJ2-7|few|TRBV6-4
CASSEGTSYEQYF
TGTGCCAGCAGCGAGGGGACCTCCTACGAGCAGTACTTC
>-|TRBJ1-1|-|TRBV10-3
CAISDGLLNTEAFF
TGTGCCATCAGTGACGGACTTTTGAACACTGAAGCTTTCTTT
>TRBD2|TRBJ2-7|-|TRBV5-1
CASSFALAGGISYEQYF
TGCGCCAGCAGCTTCGCCTTAGCGGGGGGTATCTCCTACGAGCAGTACTTC
>-|TRBJ1-1|-|TRBV18
CASSPLPGHLNTEAFF
TGTGCCAGCTCACCGTTACCGGGACATTTGAACACTGAAGCTTTCTTT
>-|TRBJ1-5|-|TRBV5-5
CASSLGGVLNQPQHF
TGTGCCAGCAGCTTGGGAGGGGTCCTCAATCAGCCCCAGCATTTT
>-|TRBJ1-2|-|TRBV5-4
CASSVAGKTYGYTF
TGTGCCAGCAGCGTCGCAGGAAAGACCTATGGCTACACCTTC
>-|TRBJ2-7|-|TRBV7-2
CASSLEGVLGEQYF
TGTGCCAGCAGCTTAGAAGGGGTCCTCGGCGAGCAGTACTTC
>-|TRBJ2-5|-|TRBV11-2
CASRSGVRETQYF
TGTGCCAGCAGATCAGGGGTACGGGAGACCCAGTACTTC
>TRBD2|TRBJ2-1|-|TRBV5-1
CASSPGERTSEQFF
TGCGCCAGCAGCCCGGGGGAGCGGACTAGCGAACAGTTCTTC
>TRBD1|TRBJ2-5|once|TRBV27
CASSHRGRETQYF
TGTGCCAGCAGTCACAGGGGGCGGGAGACCCAGTACTTC
>-|TRBJ1-1|few|TRBV6-1
CASSEYGGDTEAFF
TGTGCCAGCAGTGAATATGGGGGGGACACTGAAGCTTTCTTT